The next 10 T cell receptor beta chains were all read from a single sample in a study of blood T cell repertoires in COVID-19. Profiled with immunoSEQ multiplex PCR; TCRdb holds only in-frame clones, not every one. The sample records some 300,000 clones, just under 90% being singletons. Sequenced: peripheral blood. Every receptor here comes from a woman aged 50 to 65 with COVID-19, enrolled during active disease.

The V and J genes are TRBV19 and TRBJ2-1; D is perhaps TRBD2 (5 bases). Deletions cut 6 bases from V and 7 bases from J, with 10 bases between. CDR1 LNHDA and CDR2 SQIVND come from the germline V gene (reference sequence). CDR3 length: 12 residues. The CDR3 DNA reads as TGTGCCAGTAGCCCCACGGGGAATGAGCAGTTCTTC. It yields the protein CASSPTGNEQFF. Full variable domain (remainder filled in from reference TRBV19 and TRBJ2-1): DGGITQSPKYLFRKEGQNVTLSCEQNLNHDAMYWYRQDPGQGLRLIYYSQIVNDFQKGDIAEGYSVSREKKESFPLTVTSAQKNPTAFYLCASSPTGNEQFFGPGTRLTVL.

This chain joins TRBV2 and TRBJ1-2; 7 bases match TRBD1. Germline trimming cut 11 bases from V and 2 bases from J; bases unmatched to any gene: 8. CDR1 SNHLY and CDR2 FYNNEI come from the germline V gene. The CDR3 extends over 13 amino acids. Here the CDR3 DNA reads TGTGCCGCTGGGGACAGACGGAACTATGGCTACACCTTC. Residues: CAAGDRRNYGYTF. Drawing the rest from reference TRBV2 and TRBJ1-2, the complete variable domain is EPEVTQTPSHQVTQMGQEVILRCVPISNHLYFYWYRQILGQKVEFLVSFYNNEISEKSEIFDDQFSVERPDGSNFTLKIRSTKLEDSAMYFCAAGDRRNYGYTFGSGTRLTVV.

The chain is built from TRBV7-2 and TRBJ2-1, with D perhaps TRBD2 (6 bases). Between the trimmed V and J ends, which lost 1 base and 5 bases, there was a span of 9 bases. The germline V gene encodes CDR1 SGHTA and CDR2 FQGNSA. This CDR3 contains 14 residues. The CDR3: CASSLVRTNNEQFF. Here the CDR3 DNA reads TGTGCCAGCAGCTTAGTGAGGACTAACAATGAGCAGTTCTTC.

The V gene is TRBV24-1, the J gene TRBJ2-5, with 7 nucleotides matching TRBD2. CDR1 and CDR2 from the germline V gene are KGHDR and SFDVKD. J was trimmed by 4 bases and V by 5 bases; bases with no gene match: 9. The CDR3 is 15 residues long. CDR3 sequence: CATSGGGGVRETQYF. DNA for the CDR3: TGTGCCACCAGTGGGGGGGGAGGGGTGCGAGAGACCCAGTACTTC.

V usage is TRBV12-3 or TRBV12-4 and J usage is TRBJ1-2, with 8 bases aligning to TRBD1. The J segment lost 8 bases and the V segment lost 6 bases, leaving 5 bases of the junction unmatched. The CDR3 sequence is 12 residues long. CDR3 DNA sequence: TGTGCCAGCAGCCAGGACAGGGTGGGCTACACCTTC. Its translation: CASSQDRVGYTF.

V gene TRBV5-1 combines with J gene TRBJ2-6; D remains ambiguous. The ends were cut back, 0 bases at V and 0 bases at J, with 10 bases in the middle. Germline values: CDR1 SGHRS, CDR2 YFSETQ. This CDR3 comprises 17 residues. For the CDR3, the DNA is TGCGCCAGCAGCTTGGGGCCCCAGGTCTCTGGGGCCAACGTCCTGACTTTC. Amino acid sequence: CASSLGPQVSGANVLTF.

Here the CDR3 DNA reads TGTGCCAGCAGTACCATCGACAGGGGCTCCTACAATGAGCAGTTCTTC. Its translation is CASSTIDRGSYNEQFF. V and J are TRBV27 and TRBJ2-1, with TRBD1 matching over 8 bases. V shed 5 bases, J shed 0 bases, and the junction held 6 bases outside the gene matches. Germline assignment: CDR1 MNHEY and CDR2 SMNVEV (reference sequence). There are 16 residues in the CDR3.

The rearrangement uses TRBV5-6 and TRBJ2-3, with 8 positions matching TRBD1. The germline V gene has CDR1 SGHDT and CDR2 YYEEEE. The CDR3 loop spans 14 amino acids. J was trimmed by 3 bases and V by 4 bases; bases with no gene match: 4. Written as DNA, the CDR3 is TGTGCCAGCAGCCCCACAGGGGGAACAGATACGCAGTATTTT. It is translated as CASSPTGGTDTQYF.

The CDR3 protein is CAISELSGNEQFF. The CDR3 nucleotides are TGTGCCATCAGTGAACTTAGCGGCAATGAGCAGTTCTTC. This chain joins TRBV10-3 and TRBJ2-1, with D possibly matching TRBD2 (6 bases). Trimming pared 3 bases from V and 6 bases from J, leaving 9 bases between. Germline-derived CDR1 and CDR2 are ENHRY and SYGVKD. The CDR3 sequence is 13 residues long.

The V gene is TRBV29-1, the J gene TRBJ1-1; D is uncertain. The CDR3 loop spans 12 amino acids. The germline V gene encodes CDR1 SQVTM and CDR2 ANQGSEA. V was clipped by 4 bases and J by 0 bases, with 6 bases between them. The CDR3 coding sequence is TGCAGCGTTGTGGAGATGAACACTGAAGCTTTCTTT. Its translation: CSVVEMNTEAFF.